This TCR beta chain was identified during a study of cytomegalovirus exposure and HLA in healthy donors. Findings of the study overall: First-cohort TCR clusters were later found to tend to co-occur in the 130 or so validation repertoires.

Assay: immunoSEQ multiplex PCR; the TCRdb copy retains only in-frame clones and omits some. There are 210,000 or so clones in the sample; around 88% occur only once, and around 3% lies in the top ten. Germline CDR1 is MDHEN and CDR2 is SYDVKM. The length of the CDR3 is 14 residues. The trim removed 6 bases at V and 8 bases at J, leaving 9 bases unmatched. On this clone itself: Its cognate antigen is unknown.

This receptor was taken from a woman aged 18-29 years in good health and CMV-seronegative. What was sequenced was PBMCs. This chain joins TRBV28 and TRBJ1-2; 10 bases are a match to TRBD1. In DNA, the CDR3 is TGTGCCAGCAGGGGGGGGACAGGGGCGAAAGGCTACACCTTC. Its protein product is CASRGGTGAKGYTF.